A selection of T cell receptor beta chains follows, all from one sample in a study of T cell responses to AZD1222 COVID-19 vaccine. Only in-frame clones appear in the TCRdb table, and some are missing; sequencing was by immunoSEQ multiplex PCR. Counted here are 95,000 to 150,000 clones, 70% to 85% occurring once; the ten biggest clones make up 5% to 7%. Specimen: peripheral blood, collected on day 0 of AZD1222 vaccination. The receptors shown here come from an adult in good health. Each CDR3 is given with its conserved first and last residue. Each record gives: V gene, D gene, clone size, J gene, CDR3 protein, CDR3 DNA. The D gene is left open where the match is weak. Not all rows give a size; the values are once, few, many and, for expanded clones, a class.

V: TRBV7-8; D: -; size: -; J: TRBJ2-3; CDR3: CASSRELGVTDTQYF; DNA: TGTGCCAGCAGCCGAGAATTAGGGGTTACAGATACGCAGTATTTT
V: TRBV27; D: -; size: -; J: TRBJ2-1; CDR3: CASTLGRSGFNEQFF; DNA: TGTGCCAGCACTCTCGGACGGTCGGGTTTCAATGAGCAGTTCTTC
V: TRBV29-1; D: TRBD1; size: once; J: TRBJ1-1; CDR3: CSVARTGTEAFF; DNA: TGCAGCGTTGCCCGGACAGGGACTGAAGCTTTCTTT
V: TRBV11-3; D: -; size: -; J: TRBJ1-1; CDR3: CASSLAYRNTEAFF; DNA: TGTGCCAGCAGCTTAGCTTACAGGAACACTGAAGCTTTCTTT
V: TRBV14; D: -; size: -; J: TRBJ2-3; CDR3: CASTGHTDTQYF; DNA: TGTGCCAGCACAGGTCACACAGATACGCAGTATTTT
V: TRBV7-9; D: -; size: few; J: TRBJ2-2; CDR3: CASSLYEPNTGELFF; DNA: TGTGCCAGCAGCTTATACGAACCGAACACCGGGGAGCTGTTTTTT
V: TRBV20-1; D: -; size: -; J: TRBJ2-7; CDR3: CSASGPTYEQYF; DNA: TGCAGTGCTAGTGGTCCGACCTACGAGCAGTACTTC
V: TRBV18; D: -; size: -; J: TRBJ1-3; CDR3: CASSPGLSPHSGNTIYF; DNA: TGTGCCAGCTCACCGGGGCTGTCTCCTCACTCTGGAAACACCATATATTTT
V: TRBV5-1; D: TRBD2; size: -; J: TRBJ2-5; CDR3: CASSLGTSGGAQKTQYF; DNA: TGCGCCAGCAGCTTAGGGACTAGCGGGGGGGCCCAGAAGACCCAGTACTTC
V: TRBV10-3; D: -; size: -; J: TRBJ2-5; CDR3: CAISERRETQYF; DNA: TGTGCCATCAGTGAGCGGAGGGAGACCCAGTACTTC
V: TRBV11-3; D: TRBD1; size: -; J: TRBJ1-3; CDR3: CASSNRGREGNTIYF; DNA: TGTGCCAGCAGCAACAGGGGTAGGGAAGGAAACACCATATATTTT
V: TRBV28; D: TRBD1; size: -; J: TRBJ1-1; CDR3: CASSFPGGLNTEAFF; DNA: TGTGCCAGCAGTTTTCCAGGGGGCCTGAACACTGAAGCTTTCTTT
V: TRBV27; D: -; size: -; J: TRBJ1-4; CDR3: CASSWTGRDEKLFF; DNA: TGTGCCAGCAGTTGGACGGGGCGAGATGAAAAACTGTTTTTT
V: TRBV12-3/TRBV12-4; D: -; size: few; J: TRBJ1-2; CDR3: CASSLAGRGYTF; DNA: TGTGCCAGCAGTTTGGCAGGACGTGGCTACACCTTC
V: TRBV5-1; D: -; size: -; J: TRBJ1-4; CDR3: CASSLGVANEKLFF; DNA: TGCGCCAGCAGCTTGGGGGTGGCTAATGAAAAACTGTTTTTT
V: TRBV7-2; D: -; size: -; J: TRBJ1-1; CDR3: CASSLALRGNTEAFF; DNA: TGTGCCAGCAGCTTAGCGCTACGGGGGAACACTGAAGCTTTCTTT
V: TRBV27; D: -; size: -; J: TRBJ1-6; CDR3: CASSRDPNSPLHF; DNA: TGTGCCAGCAGCCGGGACCCCAATTCACCCCTCCACTTT
V: TRBV6-6; D: TRBD2; size: -; J: TRBJ2-1; CDR3: CASRPDSGGTLNEQFF; DNA: TGTGCCAGCAGACCCGATAGCGGGGGGACATTGAATGAGCAGTTCTTC
V: TRBV2; D: -; size: once; J: TRBJ1-1; CDR3: CASSRGTEAFF; DNA: TGTGCCAGCAGTCGAGGGACTGAAGCTTTCTTT
V: TRBV7-2; D: -; size: -; J: TRBJ1-2; CDR3: CASSQQATSQYGYTF; DNA: TGTGCCAGCAGCCAACAGGCTACCTCCCAGTATGGCTACACCTTC
V: TRBV11-3; D: -; size: -; J: TRBJ2-7; CDR3: CASSFGLGDEQYF; DNA: TGTGCCAGCAGCTTTGGTCTGGGTGACGAGCAGTACTTC
V: TRBV7-6; D: -; size: -; J: TRBJ2-1; CDR3: CASSSPSGVGNEQFF; DNA: TGTGCCAGCAGCTCCCCGTCGGGGGTAGGGAATGAGCAGTTCTTC
V: TRBV29-1; D: -; size: -; J: TRBJ2-3; CDR3: CSVEGLWGRSTDTQYF; DNA: TGCAGCGTTGAAGGGTTGTGGGGGCGTAGCACAGATACGCAGTATTTT
V: TRBV6-1; D: -; size: -; J: TRBJ1-1; CDR3: CASSEWQGMNTEAFF; DNA: TGTGCCAGCAGTGAGTGGCAGGGAATGAACACTGAAGCTTTCTTT
V: TRBV28; D: -; size: -; J: TRBJ1-6; CDR3: CASSLYPGASNSPLHF; DNA: TGTGCCAGCAGTTTATACCCGGGGGCTTCAAATTCACCCCTCCACTTT
V: TRBV9; D: -; size: -; J: TRBJ1-3; CDR3: CASSPRGPNSGNTIYF; DNA: TGTGCCAGCAGCCCCCGAGGACCAAACTCTGGAAACACCATATATTTT